This TCR beta chain was found in a study of cytomegalovirus exposure and HLA in healthy donors. Looking at the study overall: It was reported in a later analysis that the 95 to 150 validation repertoires used the same platform as the 550 to 800 first-cohort repertoires.

Germline lookup yields CDR1 PRHDT and CDR2 FYEKMQ (reference sequence). V was cut by 3 bases and J by 4 bases, with 16 bases left in between. The CDR3 spans 15 residues. The protocol was immunoSEQ multiplex PCR, while the TCRdb copy is restricted to in-frame clones and leaves out a portion. The profile shows approximately 300,000 clones, roughly 90% of them singletons. The sequenced material came from PBMCs. This clonotype originated in a woman aged 25-40 years in good health and CMV-seropositive. J is TRBJ2-7 and V is TRBV13; D is perhaps TRBD2 (6 bases). CDR3 DNA sequence: TGTGCCAGCAGCTTTAATCCGGGAGAGGGGTACGAGCAGTACTTC. This encodes CASSFNPGEGYEQYF.